Given below is one T cell receptor beta chain in context. Its antigen is as yet unknown. The sample comes from a study of pediatric ulcerative colitis. The CDR3 has 13 residues. Germline CDR1 SGHTA, CDR2 FQGTGA. V dropped 0 bases and J dropped 6 bases, with 6 bases sitting between them. General study findings and limits: Repertoires came from total lymphocyte DNA, not specific subsets.

Sequencing was performed with immunoSEQ multiplex PCR; in TCRdb, only in-frame clones are kept and a portion is missing. Among some 40,000 clones listed, roughly four fifths were seen once. The rectum was sampled with one to two pinch biopsies at colonoscopy. The TCR comes from a boy between 5 and 17 years old with severe ulcerative colitis. The sample comprised gut tissue. The V call is TRBV7-3, the J call TRBJ2-4, with D perhaps assigned TRBD1 or TRBD2 (5 bases each). CDR3 coding DNA: TGTGCCAGCAGCTTAACGAGGGGAAACATTCAGTACTTC. Protein product: CASSLTRGNIQYF.